This TCR beta chain was captured by sequencing in a study of human T cells and chemical hapten exposure. Looking at the study overall: Alopecia areata, totalis or universalis affected patients, mainly female. Whole-study results and caveats: TCRs whose frequency exceeded 1 in 1000 remained the same following DPC sensitization. The formation of large CDR3 similarity clusters by expanded TCRs significantly exceeded that of controls.

Time point described: patch test 1, 2 weeks after DPC sensitization. Treatment denoted: therapeutic diphenylcyclopropenone sensitization with weekly scalp DPC. Whole blood, unfractionated, served as the material for total RNA extraction. Donors, patients with alopecia ranging from 18 to 70 years old and judged suitable for DPC, provided samples. In germline, CDR1 is LGHNA, CDR2 YSLEER. This CDR3 is built from 15 residues. With V trimmed by 0 bases and J by 1 base, 2 bases remained unmatched. Of note for this clonotype: No antigen is known for it.

TCRdb called the RACE reads again in MiXCR, with one record for every CDR3 protein. The table includes around 34,000 distinct CDR3 sequences, around 6.4% detected once. The source was whole blood, collected in connection with sensitization to the hapten diphenylcyclopropenone (DPC). The chain has TRBV4-3 and TRBJ1-1, with 7 bases aligning to TRBD1. The sequence came from a woman aged 25 to 45 with alopecia areata. Some clones in this sample may be carry-over from other donors' samples. In DNA form, the CDR3 reads TGCGCCAGCAGCCAAGATCGACAGGGGAACACTGAAGCTTTCTTT. Protein product: CASSQDRQGNTEAFF.